This T cell receptor beta chain was identified during a study of control samples from healthy donors and cancer patients. The method was immunoSEQ multiplex PCR; TCRdb's version includes in-frame clones alone and lacks a portion of them. The sample lists 120,000 to 150,000 clones; 80% to 95% were seen once. The CDR3 loop spans 17 amino acids. Germline V gene lookup returns CDR1 LGHDT and CDR2 YNNKEL (reference sequence). Losses at the gene ends were 2 bases for V and 6 bases for J; bases not matched to a gene: 15. The sample comprised blood. This chain joins TRBV3-1 (or the pseudogene TRBV3-2) and TRBJ2-7; 8 nucleotides match TRBD1. The source is a man aged 30 to 39 in good health. The chain's CDR3 is CASSQRFPTGATSEQYF. The CDR3 DNA reads as TGTGCCAGCAGCCAACGATTCCCGACAGGGGCTACGAGCGAGCAGTACTTC.